The 5 T cell receptor beta chains below were found in one sample sequenced in a study of CD8 T cells in Susac syndrome. RNA totalling roughly 0.45 to 1 ug underwent reverse transcription with random hexamers. TCRdb used MiXCR to reprocess the immunoSEQ multiplex PCR reads, holding one entry per CDR3 protein. The table lists 130,000 or so distinct CDR3 sequences, 94% of them singletons, with about 0.089% in the top ten. Sequenced: CD4+ T cells from PBMCs. The source is a human donor in good health.

The chain is built from TRBV3-1 and TRBJ2-7, with 8 bases identical to TRBD2. CDR3 length equals 15 residues. Per germline, CDR1 LGHDT and CDR2 YNNKEL (reference sequence). J was trimmed by 6 bases and V by 0 bases; bases with no gene match: 7. CDR3 amino acids: CASSQDTSGSGEQYF. For the CDR3, the DNA is TGTGCCAGCAGCCAAGATACGAGCGGGAGCGGCGAGCAGTACTTC.

The V gene is TRBV20-1, the J gene TRBJ1-6, with no clear D. The length of the CDR3 is 15 residues. In germline, CDR1 is DFQATT, CDR2 SNEGSKA (reference sequence). The V gene lost 0 bases and the J gene lost 4 bases, with 10 bases spanning the gap. CDR3 in DNA: TGCAGTGCTAGAGAACAGAGCTTTTATAATTCACCCCTCCACTTT. Translation gives CSAREQSFYNSPLHF.

The rearrangement uses TRBV20-1 and TRBJ2-3; 10 nucleotides match TRBD2. The germline V gene has CDR1 DFQATT and CDR2 SNEGSKA (reference sequence). V was pared by 2 bases and J by 5 bases, with 4 bases of the junction left unmatched. The CDR3 length is 14 residues. In DNA form, the CDR3 reads TGCAGTGCTAGAAGCGGGAGGGCCGGAGATACGCAGTATTTT. It is translated as CSARSGRAGDTQYF.

The rearrangement links TRBV7-9 to TRBJ1-1; D might be TRBD1 (5 bases). The V and J ends lost 1 base and 2 bases respectively, with 11 bases between them. This CDR3 has 15 amino acids. Germline V CDR1 and CDR2: SEHNR, FQNEAQ (reference sequence). The CDR3 loop reads CASSLGTGPNTEAFF. As DNA, the CDR3 is TGTGCCAGCAGCTTAGGTACGGGGCCAAACACTGAAGCTTTCTTT. Combining the CDR3 with reference TRBV7-9 and TRBJ1-1 gives the whole variable domain DTGVSQNPRHKITKRGQNVTFRCDPISEHNRLYWYRQTLGQGPEFLTYFQNEAQLEKSRLLSDRFSAERPKGSFSTLEIQRTEQGDSAMYLCASSLGTGPNTEAFFGQGTRLTVV.

The chain joins TRBV27 to TRBJ1-1; D call uncertain. CDR1 MNHEY and CDR2 SMNVEV come from the germline V gene (reference sequence). CDR3 length: 13 residues. V gave up 1 base and J gave up 1 base, with 4 bases separating them. The CDR3 sequence is CASSLYRNTEAFF. In DNA, the CDR3 is TGTGCCAGCAGTTTATACAGGAACACTGAAGCTTTCTTT.